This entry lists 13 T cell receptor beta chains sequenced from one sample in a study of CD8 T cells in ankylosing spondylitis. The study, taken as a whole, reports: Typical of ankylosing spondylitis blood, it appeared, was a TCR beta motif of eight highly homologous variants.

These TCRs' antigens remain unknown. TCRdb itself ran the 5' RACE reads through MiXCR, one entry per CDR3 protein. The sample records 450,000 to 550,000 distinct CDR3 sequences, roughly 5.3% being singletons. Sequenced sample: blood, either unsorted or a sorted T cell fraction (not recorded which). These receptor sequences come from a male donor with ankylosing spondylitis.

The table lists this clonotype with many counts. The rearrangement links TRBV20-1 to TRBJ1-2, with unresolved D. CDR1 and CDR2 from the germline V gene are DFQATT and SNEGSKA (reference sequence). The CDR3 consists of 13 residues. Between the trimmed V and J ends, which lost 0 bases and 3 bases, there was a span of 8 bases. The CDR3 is CSARDNYDYGYTF. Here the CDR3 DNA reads TGCAGTGCTAGAGACAATTACGACTATGGCTACACCTTC.

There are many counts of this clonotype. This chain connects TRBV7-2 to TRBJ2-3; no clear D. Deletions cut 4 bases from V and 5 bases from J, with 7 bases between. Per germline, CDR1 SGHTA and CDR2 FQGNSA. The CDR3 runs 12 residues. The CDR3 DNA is TGTGCCAGCAGCTGGCGAGAAGATACGCAGTATTTT. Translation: CASSWREDTQYF. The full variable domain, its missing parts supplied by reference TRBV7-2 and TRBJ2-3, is GAGVSQSPSNKVTEKGKDVELRCDPISGHTALYWYRQSLGQGLEFLIYFQGNSAPDKSGLPSDRFSAERTGGSVSTLTIQRTQQEDSAVYLCASSWREDTQYFGPGTRLTVL.

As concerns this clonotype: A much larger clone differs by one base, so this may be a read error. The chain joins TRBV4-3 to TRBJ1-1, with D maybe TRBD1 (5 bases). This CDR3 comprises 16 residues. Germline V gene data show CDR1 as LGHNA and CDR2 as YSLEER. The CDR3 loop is CDSSQDGVGRNTEAFF. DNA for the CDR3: TGCGACAGCAGCCAAGATGGGGTGGGACGGAACACTGAAGCTTTCTTT.

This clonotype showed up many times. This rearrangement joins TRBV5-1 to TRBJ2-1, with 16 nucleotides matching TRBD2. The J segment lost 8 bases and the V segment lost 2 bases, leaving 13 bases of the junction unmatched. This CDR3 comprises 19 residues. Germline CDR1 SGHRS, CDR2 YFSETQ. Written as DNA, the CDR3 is TGCGCCAGCAGCTTCCGGGACAAGGGACTAGCGGGGGGGCAGGATGAGCAGTTCTTC. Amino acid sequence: CASSFRDKGLAGGQDEQFF.

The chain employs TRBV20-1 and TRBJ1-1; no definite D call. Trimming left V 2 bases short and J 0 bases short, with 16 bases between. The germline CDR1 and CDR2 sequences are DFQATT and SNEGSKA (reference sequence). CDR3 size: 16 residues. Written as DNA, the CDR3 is TGCAGTGCTAGAAGGGCAGGATTTCGTATGAACACTGAAGCTTTCTTT. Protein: CSARRAGFRMNTEAFF.

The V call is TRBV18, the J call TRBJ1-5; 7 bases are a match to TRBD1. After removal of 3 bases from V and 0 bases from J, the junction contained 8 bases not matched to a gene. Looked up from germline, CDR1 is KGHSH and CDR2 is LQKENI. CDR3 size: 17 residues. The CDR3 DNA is TGTGCCAGCTCACCTCGGACAGGCAGCTATAGCAATCAGCCCCAGCATTTT. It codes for CASSPRTGSYSNQPQHF.

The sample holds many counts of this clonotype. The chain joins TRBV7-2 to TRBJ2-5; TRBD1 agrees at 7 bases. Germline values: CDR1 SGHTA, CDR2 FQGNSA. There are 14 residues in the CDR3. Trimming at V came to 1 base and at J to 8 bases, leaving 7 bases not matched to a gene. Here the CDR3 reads CASSLVGDRLTQYF. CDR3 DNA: TGTGCCAGCAGCTTAGTGGGGGACAGACTAACCCAGTACTTC.

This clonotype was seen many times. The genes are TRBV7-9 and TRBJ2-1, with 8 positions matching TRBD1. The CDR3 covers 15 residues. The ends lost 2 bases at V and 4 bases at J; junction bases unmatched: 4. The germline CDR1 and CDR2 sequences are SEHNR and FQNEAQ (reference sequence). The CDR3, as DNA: TGTGCCAGCAGCTTAAACAGGACAGGGTACAATGAGCAGTTCTTC. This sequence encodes CASSLNRTGYNEQFF.

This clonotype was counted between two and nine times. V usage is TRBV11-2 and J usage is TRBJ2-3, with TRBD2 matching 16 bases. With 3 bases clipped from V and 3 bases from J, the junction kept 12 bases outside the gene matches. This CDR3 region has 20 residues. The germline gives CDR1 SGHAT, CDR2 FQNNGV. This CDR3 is CASSLGGTSGRALVTDTQYF. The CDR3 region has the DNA TGTGCCAGCAGCTTGGGCGGGACTAGCGGGAGGGCCTTGGTTACAGATACGCAGTATTTT.

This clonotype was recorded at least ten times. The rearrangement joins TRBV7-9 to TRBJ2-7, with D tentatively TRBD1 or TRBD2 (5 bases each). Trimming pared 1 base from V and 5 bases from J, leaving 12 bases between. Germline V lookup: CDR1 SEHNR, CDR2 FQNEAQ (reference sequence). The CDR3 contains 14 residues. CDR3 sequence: CASSLVGESNEQYF. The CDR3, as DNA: TGTGCCAGCAGCTTAGTGGGGGAAAGCAACGAGCAGTACTTC.

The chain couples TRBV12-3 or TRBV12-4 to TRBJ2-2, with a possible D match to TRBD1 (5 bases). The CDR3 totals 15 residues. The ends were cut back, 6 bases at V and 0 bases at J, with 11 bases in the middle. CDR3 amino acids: CASRDSLANTGELFF. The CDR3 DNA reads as TGTGCCAGCAGAGACAGCCTCGCGAACACCGGGGAGCTGTTTTTT.

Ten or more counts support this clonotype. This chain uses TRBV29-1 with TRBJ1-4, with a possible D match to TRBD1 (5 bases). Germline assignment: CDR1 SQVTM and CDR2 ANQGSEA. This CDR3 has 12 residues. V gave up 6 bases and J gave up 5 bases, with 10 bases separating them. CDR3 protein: CSVAQGNEKLFF. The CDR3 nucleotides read TGCAGCGTGGCGCAGGGAAATGAAAAACTGTTTTTT.

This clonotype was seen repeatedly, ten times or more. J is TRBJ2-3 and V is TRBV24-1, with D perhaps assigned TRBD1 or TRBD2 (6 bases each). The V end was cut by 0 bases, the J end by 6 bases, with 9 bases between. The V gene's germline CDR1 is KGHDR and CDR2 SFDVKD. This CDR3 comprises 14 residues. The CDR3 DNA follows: TGTGCCACCAGTGATTTGACGGGGGCGGATACGCAGTATTTT. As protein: CATSDLTGADTQYF.